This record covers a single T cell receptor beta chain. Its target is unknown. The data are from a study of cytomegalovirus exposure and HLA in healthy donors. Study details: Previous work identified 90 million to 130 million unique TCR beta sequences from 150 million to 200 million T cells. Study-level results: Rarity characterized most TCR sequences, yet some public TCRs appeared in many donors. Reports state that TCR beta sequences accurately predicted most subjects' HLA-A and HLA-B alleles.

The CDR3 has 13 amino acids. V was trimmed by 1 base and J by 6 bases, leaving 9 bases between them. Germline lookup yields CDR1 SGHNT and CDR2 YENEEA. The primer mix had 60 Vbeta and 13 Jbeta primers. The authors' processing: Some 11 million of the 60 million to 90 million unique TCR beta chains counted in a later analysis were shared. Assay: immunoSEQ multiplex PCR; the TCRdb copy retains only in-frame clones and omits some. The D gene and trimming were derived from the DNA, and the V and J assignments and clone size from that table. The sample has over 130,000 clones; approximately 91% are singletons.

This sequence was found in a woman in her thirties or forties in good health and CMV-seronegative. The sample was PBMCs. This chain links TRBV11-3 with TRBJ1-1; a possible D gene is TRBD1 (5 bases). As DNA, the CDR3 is TGTGCCAGCAGCTTAGGGGGGGTCCCTGAAGCTTTCTTT. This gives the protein CASSLGGVPEAFF.